What follows is one TCR beta chain and its context. Its antigen remains unidentified. This sample is drawn from a study of Ad26.COV2.S vaccination and SARS-CoV-2 variants. Study-wide background: Doses of Ad26.COV2.S were injected into muscle once or twice, 56 days apart. Study-wide results and limits: Vaccine recipients posted higher spike-specific TCR breadth than their placebo counterparts.

CDR1 and CDR2 (germline): SEHNR, FQNEAQ (reference sequence). This CDR3 spans 13 amino acids. Trimming pared 5 bases from V and 3 bases from J, leaving 11 bases between. The method was immunoSEQ multiplex PCR; TCRdb's version includes in-frame clones alone and lacks a portion of them. The profile shows more than 300,000 clones, 88% of them singletons. Treatment indicated: some 19 received Ad26.COV2.S at low or high dose, single or two shots; 5 received placebo; per-sample allocation not given. The investigators took samples on day 63 after the first vaccine or placebo injection. The administered vaccine (an Ad26 vector) expressed Wuhan-strain SARS-CoV-2 spike.

This sample comprised peripheral blood, obtained in a trial of Ad26.COV2.S vaccine versus placebo. The TCR comes from a person aged 18 to 59 who received the Ad26.COV2.S COVID-19 vaccine or a placebo. The chain has TRBV7-9 and TRBJ2-7, with TRBD1 as a possible D gene (5 bases). The CDR3 sequence: CASSGSDSYEQYF. The CDR3 bases are TGTGCCAGCAGCGGCAGTGACAGCTACGAGCAGTACTTC.